The 10 T cell receptor beta chains presented below share a single source sample, sequenced in a study of cytomegalovirus exposure and HLA in healthy donors. The method was immunoSEQ multiplex PCR; TCRdb's version includes in-frame clones alone and lacks a portion of them. The repertoire holds more than 250,000 clones, with 86% as singletons. The sample comprised PBMCs. The receptors come from a woman between 18 and 30 years old in good health and CMV-seronegative.

This rearrangement joins TRBV27 to TRBJ2-2; a possible D gene is TRBD1 (5 bases). CDR1 and CDR2 from the germline V gene are MNHEY and SMNVEV (reference sequence). V lost 1 base to trimming and J lost 0 bases, with 12 bases between them. The CDR3 is 17 amino acids. CDR3 region: CASSLFLTEPNTGELFF. The CDR3 DNA reads TGTGCCAGCAGTTTATTTCTGACAGAACCGAACACCGGGGAGCTGTTTTTT.

V and J are TRBV6-5 and TRBJ1-1; D remains unclear. The V end lost 2 bases, the J end lost 0 bases, and 10 bases lay between the germline ends. CDR3 length: 15 amino acids. Germline V lookup: CDR1 MNHEY, CDR2 SVGAGI. CDR3 DNA: TGTGCCAGCAGTTACAGCCGCGCAATGAACACTGAAGCTTTCTTT. This translates into CASSYSRAMNTEAFF.

V gene TRBV18 combines with J gene TRBJ2-3, with 7 positions matching TRBD2. The CDR3 contains 15 residues. Germline V gene lookup returns CDR1 KGHSH and CDR2 LQKENI. The V segment lost 3 bases and the J segment 3 bases; nucleotides outside the gene matches: 6. As DNA, the CDR3 is TGTGCCAGCTCACCCCAGCGGGAATTAACAGATACGCAGTATTTT. Residues: CASSPQRELTDTQYF.

The CDR3 is CASSAPDRGLYEQYF. CDR3 in DNA: TGTGCCAGCAGCGCCCCGGACAGGGGGCTTTACGAGCAGTACTTC. The chain recombines TRBV7-9 with TRBJ2-7; 11 positions match TRBD1. The CDR3 loop spans 15 amino acids. Germline V CDR1 and CDR2: SEHNR, FQNEAQ (reference sequence). Trimming took 5 bases from V and 4 from J; bases not matched to a gene: 7.

The V gene is TRBV11-3, the J gene TRBJ2-2, with TRBD2 as a possible D gene (5 bases). The CDR3 has 15 amino acids. Germline assignment: CDR1 SGHNT and CDR2 YENEEA. V dropped 5 bases and J dropped 3 bases, with 13 bases sitting between them. CDR3 in amino acids: CASSPRGLHTGELFF. Here the CDR3 DNA reads TGTGCCAGCAGCCCCAGAGGGCTGCACACCGGGGAGCTGTTTTTT.

This clone was seen only once. The chain carries TRBV27 and TRBJ1-1; the D is unclear. V lost 5 bases, J lost 0 bases, and 10 bases lay in between. The CDR3 runs to 14 residues. Per the germline V gene, CDR1 is MNHEY and CDR2 is SMNVEV (reference sequence). The CDR3 here is CASSMVSVNTEAFF. CDR3 in DNA: TGTGCCAGCAGTATGGTGTCAGTGAACACTGAAGCTTTCTTT.

As concerns this clone: The sample holds other DNA sequences that translate to the same CDR3. The chain uses TRBV7-2 and TRBJ2-3; no clear D. Germline loops: CDR1 SGHTA, CDR2 FQGNSA. The CDR3 loop spans 12 amino acids. The V end lost 5 bases, the J end lost 3 bases, and 6 bases lay between the germline ends. The CDR3 sequence is CASSPYTDTQYF. CDR3 nucleotides: TGTGCCAGCAGCCCGTATACAGATACGCAGTATTTT.

This clone was detected only a few times. This chain connects TRBV18 to TRBJ2-7; 7 nucleotides agree with TRBD1. CDR1 is KGHSH, CDR2 LQKENI, per germline. The CDR3 runs to 15 residues. J lost 0 bases, V lost 2 bases, and 4 bases had no gene match. The chain's CDR3 is CASSPGQAVSYEQYF. The DNA of the CDR3 is TGTGCCAGCTCACCAGGACAGGCAGTCTCCTACGAGCAGTACTTC.

The rearrangement joins TRBV2 to TRBJ2-7; perhaps TRBD1 as D (6 bases). Germline V gene data show CDR1 as SNHLY and CDR2 as FYNNEI. The length of the CDR3 is 13 residues. The CDR3 DNA reads TGTGCAGTCAGGGGCAGGGAGTGGTACGAGCAGTACTTC. It is translated as CAVRGREWYEQYF.

V usage is TRBV10-3 and J usage is TRBJ2-1, with D maybe TRBD1 (5 bases). CDR1 and CDR2 (germline): ENHRY, SYGVKD. V was pared by 10 bases and J by 8 bases, with 15 bases between. The CDR3 is 12 residues long. The DNA for the CDR3 is TGTGCCACCCACGGATTACAGGATGAGCAGTTCTTC. This codes for CATHGLQDEQFF.